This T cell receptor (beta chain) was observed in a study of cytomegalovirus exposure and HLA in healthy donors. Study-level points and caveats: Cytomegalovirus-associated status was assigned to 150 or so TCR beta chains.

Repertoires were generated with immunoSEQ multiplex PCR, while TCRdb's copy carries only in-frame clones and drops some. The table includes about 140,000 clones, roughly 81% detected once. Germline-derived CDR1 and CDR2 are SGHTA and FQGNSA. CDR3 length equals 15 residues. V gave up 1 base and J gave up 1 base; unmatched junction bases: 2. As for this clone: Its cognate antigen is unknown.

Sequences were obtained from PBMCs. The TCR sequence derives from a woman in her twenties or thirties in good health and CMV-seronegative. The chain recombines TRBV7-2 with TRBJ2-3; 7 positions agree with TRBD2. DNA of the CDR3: TGTGCCAGCAGCTTAGGTCTAGCGGGCACAGATACGCAGTATTTT. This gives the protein CASSLGLAGTDTQYF.